This T cell receptor (beta chain) emerged from a study of early T cells in non-severe SARS-CoV-2 infection. The overall study: Sequencing of bulk RNA from unsorted whole blood was done, without chain pairing. Study-level points and caveats: In VDJdb matching, anti-spike CD8 responses were favored while private and CD4 specificities went missing.

Unique molecular identifiers (one per individual cDNA molecule) were attached. In TCRdb, the 5' RACE reads were re-called with MiXCR into one record per CDR3 protein. The profile shows fewer than 60,000 distinct CDR3 sequences, 9.1% of them singletons. This clonotype has only a few counts. Its specificity is unknown. The material sequenced was whole blood. This clonotype was obtained from an adult who was a healthcare worker with PCR-confirmed SARS-CoV-2 infection or an uninfected control (not recorded which).

CDR3 sequence: CSAQGAGTSGSGNEQFF. The CDR3 nucleotides read TGCAGTGCTCAGGGCGCGGGGACTAGCGGGAGTGGGAATGAGCAGTTCTTC. The rearrangement uses TRBV20-1 and TRBJ2-1, with 14 bases fitting TRBD2. The V gene end was trimmed by 5 bases and the J gene end by 7 bases; junction bases not matched to a gene: 13. The CDR3 has 17 residues. Looked up from germline, CDR1 is DFQATT and CDR2 is SNEGSKA (reference sequence).